The present T cell receptor (beta chain) was sequenced within a study of OX40 agonist ivuxolimab in advanced cancers. Background on the study: The dose-escalation cohort was over 65% male, with a mean age of approximately 62 years, ranging about 23 to 79.

Study-level findings and limits: Clonal expansion was seen in CD4+ and CD8+ blood T cells by week 6 at 0.1 to 3.0 mg/kg.

Some clones are missing from TCRdb's copy, which holds only in-frame ones; the method was immunoSEQ multiplex PCR. The sample consists of about 38,000 clones, 70% to 85% of them appearing once. It was autoimmune disease history or systemic immunosuppression that excluded patients. On this clone itself: Its antigen is not identified.

V gave up 6 bases and J gave up 5 bases; unmatched junction bases: 7. CDR3 length equals 13 residues. CDR1 is SGHDT and CDR2 is YYEEEE in the germline V gene. The material was CD4+ or CD8+ T cells sorted from blood, obtained in a trial of the OX40 agonist ivuxolimab. The chain carries TRBV5-6 and TRBJ2-5, with 7 bases identical to TRBD1. The receptor's source is an adult with an advanced solid tumor such as melanoma, head and neck, liver or kidney cancer. The CDR3 region has the DNA TGTGCCAGCATGACAGGGTATCGGGAGACCCAGTACTTC. Protein: CASMTGYRETQYF.